This TCR beta chain was sequenced for a study of early stage breast cancer tumors. The overall study: Eight ER+/PR+/HER2- tumors were invasive ductal; a few were invasive lobular.

This clone appeared once. The antigen is unknown. The V gene end was trimmed by 1 base and the J gene end by 3 bases; junction bases not matched to a gene: 7. The CDR3 has 16 amino acids. CDR1 is SGHVS and CDR2 is FNYEAQ in the germline V gene. Method: immunoSEQ multiplex PCR; TCRdb's copy keeps in-frame clones and lacks some. The sample yields almost 55,000 clones, around 90% seen once. General observations from the study: In about 90% of the 16 patients, blood comparison separated tumor from normal breast. Enriched TCRB sequences shared across patients were mostly commonly generated sequences.

The chain is built from TRBV7-6 and TRBJ2-3; 7 positions match TRBD2. Sequenced material: blood. The sequence derives from a person aged 65 to 85 with breast cancer. CDR3 nucleotides: TGTGCCAGCAGCTTAGAATGGCGGGGGATGACAGATACGCAGTATTTT. Protein: CASSLEWRGMTDTQYF.